These 3 T cell receptor beta chains were all obtained from the same sample, sequenced in a study of control samples from healthy donors and cancer patients. Sequencing used immunoSEQ multiplex PCR; TCRdb keeps in-frame clones, though not all of them. The sample lists about 190,000 clones; roughly 91% were seen once. Material for sequencing was blood. These receptors were collected from a man between 18 and 35 years old in good health.

The chain links TRBV24-1 to TRBJ2-5; 10 bases are a match to TRBD2. J gave up 6 bases and V 2 bases, and 5 bases lay outside the gene matches. The CDR3 length is 15 residues. Germline CDR1 and CDR2: KGHDR and SFDVKD. CDR3 amino acids: CATSDSAGGQQTQYF. In DNA, the CDR3 is TGTGCCACCAGTGATTCAGCGGGGGGGCAACAGACCCAGTACTTC.

The chain joins TRBV2 to TRBJ2-7, with unresolved D. CDR3 length equals 14 residues. Trimming left V 7 bases short and J 0 bases short, with 13 bases between. Germline CDR1 reads SNHLY; CDR2 reads FYNNEI. CDR3 protein: CASMRLLSSYEQYF. The CDR3 region has the DNA TGTGCCAGCATGAGGCTTTTGAGCTCCTACGAGCAGTACTTC.

The chain uses TRBV18 and TRBJ1-1; a weak D match, TRBD1 (5 bases). There are 15 residues in the CDR3. The germline V gene has CDR1 KGHSH and CDR2 LQKENI. Trimming cost V 4 bases and J 0 bases, with 12 bases left between them. CDR3 nucleotides: TGTGCCAGCTCACGATCGACAGACCTGAACACTGAAGCTTTCTTT. Translated: CASSRSTDLNTEAFF.